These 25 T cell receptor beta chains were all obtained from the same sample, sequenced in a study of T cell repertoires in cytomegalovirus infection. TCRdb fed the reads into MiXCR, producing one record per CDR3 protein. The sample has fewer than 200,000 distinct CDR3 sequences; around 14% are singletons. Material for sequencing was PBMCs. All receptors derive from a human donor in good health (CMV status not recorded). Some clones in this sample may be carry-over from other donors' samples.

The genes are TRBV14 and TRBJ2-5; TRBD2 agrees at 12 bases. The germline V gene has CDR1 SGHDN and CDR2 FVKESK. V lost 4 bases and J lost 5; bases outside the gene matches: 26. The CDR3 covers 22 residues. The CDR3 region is CASSLTSRRRASGRGSRETQYF. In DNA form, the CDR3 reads TGTGCCAGCAGCCTTACTTCTCGAAGGAGAGCTAGCGGGAGGGGCTCCCGGGAGACCCAGTACTTC.

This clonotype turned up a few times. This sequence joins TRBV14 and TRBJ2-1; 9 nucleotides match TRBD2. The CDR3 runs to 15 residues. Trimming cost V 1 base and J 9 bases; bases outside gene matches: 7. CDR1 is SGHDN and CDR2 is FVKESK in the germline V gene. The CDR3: CASSQVLAGSGEQFF. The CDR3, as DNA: TGTGCCAGCAGCCAAGTTCTAGCGGGATCGGGTGAGCAGTTCTTC.

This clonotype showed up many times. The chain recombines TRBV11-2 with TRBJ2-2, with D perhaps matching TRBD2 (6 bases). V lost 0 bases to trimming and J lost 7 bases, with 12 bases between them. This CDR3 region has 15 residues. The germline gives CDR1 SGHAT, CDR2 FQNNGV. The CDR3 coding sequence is TGTGCCAGCAGCTTAGACGAACTGCGGGGCGGGGAGCTGTTTTTT. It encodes CASSLDELRGGELFF.

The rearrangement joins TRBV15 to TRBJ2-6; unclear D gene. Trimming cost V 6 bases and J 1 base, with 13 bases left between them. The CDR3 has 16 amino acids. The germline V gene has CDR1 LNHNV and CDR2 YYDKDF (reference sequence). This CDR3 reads CATRRQLSSGANVLTF. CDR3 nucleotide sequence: TGTGCCACCAGACGTCAACTGTCATCTGGGGCCAACGTCCTGACTTTC.

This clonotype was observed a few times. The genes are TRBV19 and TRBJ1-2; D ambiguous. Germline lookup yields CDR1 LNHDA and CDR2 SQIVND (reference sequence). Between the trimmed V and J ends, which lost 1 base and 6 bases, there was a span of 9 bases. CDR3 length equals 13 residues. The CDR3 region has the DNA TGTGCCAGTAGTATAGTGGGGTACGATGGCTACACCTTC. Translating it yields CASSIVGYDGYTF.

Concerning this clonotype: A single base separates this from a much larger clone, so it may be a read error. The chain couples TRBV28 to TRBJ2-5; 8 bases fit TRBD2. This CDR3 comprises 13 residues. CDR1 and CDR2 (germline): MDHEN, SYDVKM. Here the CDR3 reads CASSLAGPGTRYF. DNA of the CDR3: TGTGCCAGCAGTCTAGCGGGTCCGGGGACCCGGTACTTC. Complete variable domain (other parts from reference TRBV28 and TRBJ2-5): DVKVTQSSRYLVKRTGEKVFLECVQDMDHENMFWYRQDPGLGLRLIYFSYDVKMKEKGDIPEGYSVSREKKERFSLILESASTNQTSMYLCASSLAGPGTRYFGPGTRLLVL.

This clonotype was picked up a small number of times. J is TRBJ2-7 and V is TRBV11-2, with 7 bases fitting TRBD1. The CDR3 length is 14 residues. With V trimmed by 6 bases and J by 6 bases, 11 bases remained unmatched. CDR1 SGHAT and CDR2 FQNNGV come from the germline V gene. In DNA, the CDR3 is TGTGCCAGCAGGATGGACAGGACAAGTGGCGAGCAGTACTTC. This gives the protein CASRMDRTSGEQYF.

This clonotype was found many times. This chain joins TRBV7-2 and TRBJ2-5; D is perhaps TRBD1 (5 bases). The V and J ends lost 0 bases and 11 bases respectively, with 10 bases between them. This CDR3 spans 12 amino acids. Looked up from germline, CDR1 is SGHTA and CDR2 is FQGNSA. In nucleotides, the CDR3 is TGTGCCAGCAGCTTAGCGGGGCTGGAGCAGTACTTC. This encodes CASSLAGLEQYF.

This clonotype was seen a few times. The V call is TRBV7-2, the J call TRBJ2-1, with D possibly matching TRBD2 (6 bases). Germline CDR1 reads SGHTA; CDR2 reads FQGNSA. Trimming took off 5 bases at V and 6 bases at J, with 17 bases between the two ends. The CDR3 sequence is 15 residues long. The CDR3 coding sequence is TGTGCCAGCAGCCGTTCGGGCGGGAAAGTCAATGAGCAGTTCTTC. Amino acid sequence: CASSRSGGKVNEQFF.

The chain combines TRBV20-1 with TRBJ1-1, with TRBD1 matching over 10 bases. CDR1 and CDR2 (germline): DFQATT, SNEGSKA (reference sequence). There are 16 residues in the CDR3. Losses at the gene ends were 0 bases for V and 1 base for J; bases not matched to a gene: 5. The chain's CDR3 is CSAREDRGKKNTEAFF. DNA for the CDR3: TGCAGTGCTAGAGAGGACAGGGGGAAAAAGAACACTGAAGCTTTCTTT.

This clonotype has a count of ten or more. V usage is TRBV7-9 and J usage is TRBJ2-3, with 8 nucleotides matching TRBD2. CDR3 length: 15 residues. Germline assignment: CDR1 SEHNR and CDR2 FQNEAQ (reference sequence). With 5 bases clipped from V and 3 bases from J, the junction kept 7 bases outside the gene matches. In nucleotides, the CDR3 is TGTGCCAGCAGCCCCCGGGCGGGAGGAACAGATACGCAGTATTTT. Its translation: CASSPRAGGTDTQYF.

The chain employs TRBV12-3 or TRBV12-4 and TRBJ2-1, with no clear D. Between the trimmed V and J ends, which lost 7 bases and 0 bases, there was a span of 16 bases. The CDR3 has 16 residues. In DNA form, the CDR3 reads TGTGCCAGCACTTTTTCACGGGTTTTCTCCTACAATGAGCAGTTCTTC. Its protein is CASTFSRVFSYNEQFF.

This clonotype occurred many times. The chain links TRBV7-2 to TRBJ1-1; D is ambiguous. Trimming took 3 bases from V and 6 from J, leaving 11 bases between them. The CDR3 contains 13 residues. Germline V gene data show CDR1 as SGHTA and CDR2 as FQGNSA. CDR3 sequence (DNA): TGTGCCAGCAGCTTCGGAGGGTCGGCTGAAGCTTTCTTT. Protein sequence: CASSFGGSAEAFF. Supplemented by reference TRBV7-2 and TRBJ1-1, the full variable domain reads GAGVSQSPSNKVTEKGKDVELRCDPISGHTALYWYRQSLGQGLEFLIYFQGNSAPDKSGLPSDRFSAERTGGSVSTLTIQRTQQEDSAVYLCASSFGGSAEAFFGQGTRLTVV.

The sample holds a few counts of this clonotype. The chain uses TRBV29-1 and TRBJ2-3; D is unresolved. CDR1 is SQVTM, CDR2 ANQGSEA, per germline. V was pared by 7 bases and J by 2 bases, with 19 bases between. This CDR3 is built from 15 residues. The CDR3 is CSAGTAKRNTDTQYF. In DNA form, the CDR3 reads TGCAGCGCTGGCACAGCTAAACGTAACACAGATACGCAGTATTTT.

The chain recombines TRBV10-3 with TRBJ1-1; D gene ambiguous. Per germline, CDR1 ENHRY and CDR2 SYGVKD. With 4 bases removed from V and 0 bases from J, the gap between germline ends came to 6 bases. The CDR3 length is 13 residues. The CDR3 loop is CAISAYVNTEAFF. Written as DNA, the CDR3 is TGTGCCATCAGTGCGTACGTGAACACTGAAGCTTTCTTT.

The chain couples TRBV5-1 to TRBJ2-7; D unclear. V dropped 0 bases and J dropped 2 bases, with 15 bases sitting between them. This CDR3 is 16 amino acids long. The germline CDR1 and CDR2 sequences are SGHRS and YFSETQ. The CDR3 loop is CASSLGEASPPYEQYF. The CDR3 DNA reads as TGCGCCAGCAGCTTGGGAGAGGCAAGCCCGCCCTACGAGCAGTACTTC.

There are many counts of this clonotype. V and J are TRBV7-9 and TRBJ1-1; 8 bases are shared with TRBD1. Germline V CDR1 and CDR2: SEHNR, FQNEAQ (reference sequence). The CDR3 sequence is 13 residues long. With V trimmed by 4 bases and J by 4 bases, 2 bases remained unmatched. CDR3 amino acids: CASSSGQGTEAFF. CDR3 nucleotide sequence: TGTGCCAGCAGCTCTGGACAGGGCACTGAAGCTTTCTTT.

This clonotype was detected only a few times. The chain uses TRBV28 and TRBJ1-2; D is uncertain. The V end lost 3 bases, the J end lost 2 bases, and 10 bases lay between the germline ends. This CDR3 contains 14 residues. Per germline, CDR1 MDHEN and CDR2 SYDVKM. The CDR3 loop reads CASSFVSSNYGYTF. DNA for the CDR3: TGTGCCAGCAGTTTTGTCAGTTCAAACTATGGCTACACCTTC.

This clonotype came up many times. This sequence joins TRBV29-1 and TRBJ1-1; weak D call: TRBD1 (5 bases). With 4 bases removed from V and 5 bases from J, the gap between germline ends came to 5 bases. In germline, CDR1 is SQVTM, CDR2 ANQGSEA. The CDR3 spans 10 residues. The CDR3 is CSVGGTEAFF. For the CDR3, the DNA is TGCAGCGTTGGGGGGACTGAAGCTTTCTTT. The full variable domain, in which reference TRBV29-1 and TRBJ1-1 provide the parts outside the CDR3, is SAVISQKPSRDICQRGTSLTIQCQVDSQVTMMFWYRQQPGQSLTLIATANQGSEATYESGFVIDKFPISRPNLTFSTLTVSNMSPEDSSIYLCSVGGTEAFFGQGTRLTVV.

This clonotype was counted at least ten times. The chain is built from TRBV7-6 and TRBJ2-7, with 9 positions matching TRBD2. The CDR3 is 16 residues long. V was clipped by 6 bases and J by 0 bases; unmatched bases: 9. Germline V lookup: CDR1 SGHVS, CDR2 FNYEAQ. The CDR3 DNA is TGTGCCAGCAGTCCCCAGGTAGCGGGAGCCTCCTACGAGCAGTACTTC. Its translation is CASSPQVAGASYEQYF.

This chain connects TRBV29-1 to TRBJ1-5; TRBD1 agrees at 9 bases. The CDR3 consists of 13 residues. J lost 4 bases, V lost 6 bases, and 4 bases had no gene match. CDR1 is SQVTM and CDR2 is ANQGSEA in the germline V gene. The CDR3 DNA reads TGCAGCGTACGACAGGGGGGAAATCAGCCCCAGCATTTT. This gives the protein CSVRQGGNQPQHF.

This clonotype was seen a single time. DNA for the CDR3: TGTGCCAGCAGTTTGGGGCACCCCAATCAGCCCCAGCATTTT. Its translation is CASSLGHPNQPQHF. This chain uses TRBV28 with TRBJ1-5, with a tentative D call TRBD1 (5 bases). The V gene's germline CDR1 is MDHEN and CDR2 SYDVKM. The CDR3 consists of 14 residues. V lost 3 bases and J lost 3, with 9 bases in between. Looking up the rest from reference TRBV28 and TRBJ1-5 gives the full variable domain: DVKVTQSSRYLVKRTGEKVFLECVQDMDHENMFWYRQDPGLGLRLIYFSYDVKMKEKGDIPEGYSVSREKKERFSLILESASTNQTSMYLCASSLGHPNQPQHFGDGTRLSIL.

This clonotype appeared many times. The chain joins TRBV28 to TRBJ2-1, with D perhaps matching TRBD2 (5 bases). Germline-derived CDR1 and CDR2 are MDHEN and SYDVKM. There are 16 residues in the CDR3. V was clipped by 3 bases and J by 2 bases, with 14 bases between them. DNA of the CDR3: TGTGCCAGCAGTTTGCCCCGGAGGAGAACCTACAATGAGCAGTTCTTC. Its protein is CASSLPRRRTYNEQFF.

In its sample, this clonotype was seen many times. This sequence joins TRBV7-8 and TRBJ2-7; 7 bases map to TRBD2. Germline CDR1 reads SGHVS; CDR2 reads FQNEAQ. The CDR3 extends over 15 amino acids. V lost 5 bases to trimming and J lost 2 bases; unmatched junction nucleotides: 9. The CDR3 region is CASSHSGITPYEQYF. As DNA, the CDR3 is TGTGCCAGCAGCCACAGCGGGATCACTCCCTACGAGCAGTACTTC. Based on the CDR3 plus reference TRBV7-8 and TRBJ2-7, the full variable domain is GAGVSQSPRYKVAKRGQDVALRCDPISGHVSLFWYQQALGQGPEFLTYFQNEAQLDKSGLPSDRFFAERPEGSVSTLKIQRTQQEDSAVYLCASSHSGITPYEQYFGPGTRLTVT.

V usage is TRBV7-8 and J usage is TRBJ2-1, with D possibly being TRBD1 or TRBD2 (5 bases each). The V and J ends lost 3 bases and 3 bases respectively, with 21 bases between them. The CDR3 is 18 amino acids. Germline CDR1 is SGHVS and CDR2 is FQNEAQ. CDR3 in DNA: TGTGCCAGCAGCTTTAATACCTGGACTCTGGGGCTCTACAATGAGCAGTTCTTC. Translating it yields CASSFNTWTLGLYNEQFF.